The next 28 T cell receptor beta chains were all read from a single sample in a study of blood T cell repertoires in COVID-19 (dated by TCRdb to 2020 to 2021). Library preparation used the immunoSEQ multiplex PCR assay. TCRdb took this table from immuneACCESS and kept in-frame rearrangements with V and J called. Such tables lack part of the clones; where checked against another copy, unresolved V genes explain under half of the gap, and the rest is unexplained. Within this sample are approximately 310,000 clones, with roughly 88% of them counted one time only. Around 2.1% of the sample lies in the top ten. Sample: PBMCs or T cells enriched from blood (not recorded which). These receptors came from a man aged 30 to 39 who had recovered from COVID-19.

The CDR3 is CAWSLVYEQYF. CDR3 nucleotides: TGTGCCTGGAGTCTCGTATACGAGCAGTACTTC. This rearrangement joins TRBV30 to TRBJ2-7, with no clear D. V was trimmed by 2 bases and J by 4 bases, leaving 6 bases between them. The germline V gene has CDR1 GTSNPN and CDR2 SVGIG (reference sequence). The CDR3 is 11 residues long.

The genes are TRBV21-1 and TRBJ1-4. TRBV21-1 is designated a pseudogene. The CDR3 has 15 amino acids. The CDR3 DNA sequence: TGTGCCAGCAGCAAAGTGCCCGGGGGGTATGAAAAACTGTTTTTT. Amino acids: CASSKVPGGYEKLFF.

This rearrangement joins TRBV7-2 to TRBJ2-1; 9 nucleotides align to TRBD1. V shed 5 bases, J shed 0 bases, and the junction held 5 bases outside the gene matches. Germline CDR1 is SGHTA and CDR2 is FQGNSA. This CDR3 is built from 16 residues. This CDR3 is CASSPWGQGSYNEQFF. The CDR3 nucleotides read TGTGCCAGCAGCCCCTGGGGACAGGGCTCCTACAATGAGCAGTTCTTC.

The J gene is TRBJ2-7, the V gene TRBV7-2, with 7 bases that match TRBD1. CDR1 is SGHTA and CDR2 is FQGNSA in the germline V gene. Germline trimming cut 8 bases from V and 2 bases from J; bases unmatched to any gene: 21. The CDR3 runs to 18 residues. The CDR3 protein is CASAESGTAYGRPYEQYF. CDR3 sequence (DNA): TGTGCCAGCGCCGAATCAGGGACAGCATATGGCAGACCCTACGAGCAGTACTTC.

This sequence joins TRBV11-3 and TRBJ1-1; D is undetermined. The CDR3 loop spans 14 amino acids. V was clipped by 1 base and J by 10 bases, with 16 bases between them. Germline-derived CDR1 and CDR2 are SGHNT and YENEEA. CDR3 nucleotides: TGTGCCAGCAGCTTAGGACCGATGGGTTCTAGAGCTTTCTTT. Its protein is CASSLGPMGSRAFF. Filled out from reference TRBV11-3 and TRBJ1-1, the complete variable domain reads EAGVVQSPRYKIIEKKQPVAFWCNPISGHNTLYWYLQNLGQGPELLIRYENEEAVDDSQLPKDRFSAERLKGVDSTLKIQPAELGDSAVYLCASSLGPMGSRAFFGQGTRLTVV.

This chain connects TRBV6-2 or TRBV6-3 to TRBJ2-5, with 7 bases that match TRBD1. The length of the CDR3 is 17 residues. The germline V gene has CDR1 MNHEY and CDR2 SVGEGT. Trimming took 2 bases from V and 2 from J; bases not matched to a gene: 11. The CDR3 coding sequence is TGTGCCAGCAGTTACGAGACAGGGTGGTTTGGGCAAGAGACCCAGTACTTC. Protein sequence: CASSYETGWFGQETQYF.

The chain couples TRBV6-5 to TRBJ2-5, with 8 bases fitting TRBD1. Per germline, CDR1 MNHEY and CDR2 SVGAGI. This CDR3 contains 13 residues. V shed 6 bases, J shed 5 bases, and the junction held 5 bases outside the gene matches. Written as DNA, the CDR3 is TGTGCCAGCAGACAGGGGGGAACGGAGACCCAGTACTTC. Translated: CASRQGGTETQYF.

V and J are TRBV29-1 and TRBJ1-4; 10 bases match TRBD1. The V gene end was trimmed by 6 bases and the J gene end by 5 bases; junction bases not matched to a gene: 6. The CDR3 extends over 14 amino acids. Germline assignment: CDR1 SQVTM and CDR2 ANQGSEA. The CDR3 loop is CSVKPGQGNEKLFF. The DNA for the CDR3 is TGCAGCGTGAAACCGGGACAGGGGAATGAAAAACTGTTTTTT.

This clone was counted only a few times. For the CDR3, the DNA is TGTGCCACTCGGGGGACTGCCAGGCTACACTATGGCTACACCTTC. Its translation is CATRGTARLHYGYTF. The V and J genes are TRBV27 and TRBJ1-2; a weak D match, TRBD1 (5 bases). The CDR3 is 15 residues long. Trimming stripped 10 bases from V and 3 bases from J, with 21 bases between. CDR1 and CDR2 from the germline V gene are MNHEY and SMNVEV (reference sequence).

The chain joins TRBV4-1 to TRBJ2-7; D may be TRBD1 (6 bases). Germline lookup yields CDR1 MGHRA and CDR2 YSYEKL. V lost 5 bases and J lost 3, with 11 bases in between. This CDR3 region has 13 residues. The CDR3 DNA reads TGCGCCAGCAGCACCCGGGACAACTACGAGCAGTACTTC. This translates into CASSTRDNYEQYF.

This chain uses TRBV30 with TRBJ2-1; a possible D gene is TRBD2 (6 bases). The germline V and J ends were trimmed by 2 bases and 5 bases, with 22 bases remaining between them. Germline V lookup: CDR1 GTSNPN, CDR2 SVGIG (reference sequence). There are 17 residues in the CDR3. The CDR3 bases are TGTGCCTGGAGTCTTTGGGGTTTGAGCGGGTCAAACAATGAGCAGTTCTTC. As protein: CAWSLWGLSGSNNEQFF. Full variable domain (rest looked up from reference TRBV30 and TRBJ2-1): SQTIHQWPATLVQPVGSPLSLECTVEGTSNPNLYWYRQAAGRGLQLLFYSVGIGQISSEVPQNLSASRPQDRQFILSSKKLLLSDSGFYLCAWSLWGLSGSNNEQFFGPGTRLTVL.

A single count supports this clone. This chain links TRBV5-1 with TRBJ2-5; a possible D gene is TRBD1 (6 bases). The CDR3 runs to 16 residues. CDR1 is SGHRS, CDR2 YFSETQ, per germline. The V end was cut by 2 bases, the J end by 1 base, with 15 bases between. The CDR3 spells CASSLMGQRTQETQYF. The DNA of the CDR3 is TGCGCCAGCAGCTTAATGGGACAAAGGACCCAAGAGACCCAGTACTTC. Complete variable domain (other parts from reference TRBV5-1 and TRBJ2-5): KAGVTQTPRYLIKTRGQQVTLSCSPISGHRSVSWYQQTPGQGLQFLFEYFSETQRNKGNFPGRFSGRQFSNSRSEMNVSTLELGDSALYLCASSLMGQRTQETQYFGPGTRLLVL.

This chain uses TRBV7-9 with TRBJ1-2, with a tentative D call TRBD1 (6 bases). The germline V gene encodes CDR1 SEHNR and CDR2 FQNEAQ (reference sequence). The CDR3 contains 15 residues. The V and J ends lost 2 bases and 4 bases respectively, with 14 bases between them. The CDR3 protein is CASSLNFGGAYGYTF. CDR3 coding DNA: TGTGCCAGCAGCTTAAATTTTGGGGGCGCCTATGGCTACACCTTC.

V gene TRBV14 combines with J gene TRBJ1-2, with D uncertain. This CDR3 contains 13 residues. The V gene lost 4 bases and the J gene lost 7 bases, with 13 bases spanning the gap. Germline V gene data show CDR1 as SGHDN and CDR2 as FVKESK. The DNA for the CDR3 is TGTGCCAGCAGCCCCTCCCGCTCGGGTGGCTACACCTTC. It codes for CASSPSRSGGYTF.

The J gene is TRBJ1-2, the V gene TRBV30, with D unclear. The V gene lost 0 bases and the J gene lost 7 bases, with 6 bases spanning the gap. The germline gives CDR1 GTSNPN, CDR2 SVGIG (reference sequence). The CDR3 runs to 11 residues. DNA for the CDR3: TGTGCCTGGAGTGTACGCAGTGGCTACACCTTC. Amino acids: CAWSVRSGYTF.

The rearrangement links TRBV18 to TRBJ2-3; no firm D call. Trimming left V 1 base short and J 2 bases short, with 7 bases between. Looked up from germline, CDR1 is KGHSH and CDR2 is LQKENI. The CDR3 is 14 residues long. This chain's CDR3 is CASSPLQDTDTQYF. The CDR3 coding sequence is TGTGCCAGCTCACCACTTCAGGACACAGATACGCAGTATTTT.

V gene TRBV18 combines with J gene TRBJ1-2; weak D call: TRBD1 (6 bases). V shed 2 bases and J shed 4 bases, with 17 bases lying between them. The length of the CDR3 is 16 residues. The germline CDR1 and CDR2 sequences are KGHSH and LQKENI. CDR3 amino acids: CASSPTQGPNLYGYTF. Here the CDR3 DNA reads TGTGCCAGCTCACCAACCCAGGGGCCTAACCTCTATGGCTACACCTTC.

The sample holds a few counts of this clone. This chain uses TRBV13 with TRBJ1-1; the match to TRBD1 covers 9 bases. The CDR3 is 13 residues long. V lost 5 bases and J lost 7; bases outside the gene matches: 5. Germline-derived CDR1 and CDR2 are PRHDT and FYEKMQ (reference sequence). DNA for the CDR3: TGTGCCAGCAGCCCCGGACAGGGGATTGAAGCTTTCTTT. Its translation: CASSPGQGIEAFF.

This chain joins TRBV5-1 and TRBJ1-2; TRBD1 aligns across 10 bases. V trimming: 2 bases; J trimming: 3 bases; junction bases outside the gene matches: 4. The CDR3 runs to 15 residues. CDR1 is SGHRS and CDR2 is YFSETQ in the germline V gene. The CDR3: CASSLTTGGDYGYTF. The DNA for the CDR3 is TGCGCCAGCAGCTTAACGACAGGGGGCGACTATGGCTACACCTTC.

The genes are TRBV27 and TRBJ1-6, with 7 bases aligning to TRBD1. CDR3 size: 16 residues. Germline assignment: CDR1 MNHEY and CDR2 SMNVEV (reference sequence). V lost 2 bases and J lost 6; bases outside the gene matches: 7. The CDR3 DNA follows: TGTGCCAGCAGTTTACCAGACAGGGAAGGTAATTCACCCCTCCACTTT. Protein sequence: CASSLPDREGNSPLHF.

The chain employs TRBV14 and TRBJ1-2; 8 bases map to TRBD1. V shed 3 bases, J shed 10 bases, and the junction held 7 bases outside the gene matches. The CDR3 consists of 13 residues. CDR1 and CDR2 (germline): SGHDN, FVKESK. The CDR3: CASSHSWTGPYTF. CDR3 nucleotide sequence: TGTGCCAGCAGCCACTCCTGGACAGGGCCCTACACCTTC.

The CDR3 loop reads CASSLRGQSYEQYF. The CDR3, as DNA: TGCGCCAGCAGCCTCAGGGGGCAATCCTACGAGCAGTACTTC. This chain links TRBV5-1 with TRBJ2-7; TRBD1 aligns across 8 bases. V gave up 4 bases and J gave up 1 base; unmatched junction bases: 4. Per the germline V gene, CDR1 is SGHRS and CDR2 is YFSETQ. The CDR3 covers 14 residues.

V is TRBV6-1 and J is TRBJ2-6, with no clear D. Trimming took 4 bases from V and 0 from J, leaving 10 bases between them. The CDR3 runs 16 residues. Germline values: CDR1 MNHNS, CDR2 SASEGT. The DNA for the CDR3 is TGTGCCAGCAGTGCACTCGTAGACTCTGGGGCCAACGTCCTGACTTTC. This translates into CASSALVDSGANVLTF.

The chain employs TRBV3-1 (or the pseudogene TRBV3-2) and TRBJ2-7, with D possibly matching TRBD1 (6 bases). Germline V CDR1 and CDR2: LGHDT, YNNKEL (reference sequence). V was cut by 2 bases and J by 0 bases, with 20 bases left in between. The CDR3 extends over 18 amino acids. The chain's CDR3 is CASSQKHNSRGYSYEQYF. In nucleotides, the CDR3 is TGTGCCAGCAGCCAAAAGCATAATTCCAGGGGATACTCCTACGAGCAGTACTTC.

The chain employs TRBV5-1 and TRBJ1-2, with D possibly TRBD1 on 5 matching bases. This CDR3 comprises 17 residues. The V end lost 4 bases, the J end lost 0 bases, and 19 bases lay between the germline ends. Germline loops: CDR1 SGHRS, CDR2 YFSETQ. The CDR3 DNA reads as TGCGCCAGCAGCGGAGGGGCCGGGGGGATTACTAACTATGGCTACACCTTC. Protein: CASSGGAGGITNYGYTF.

CDR3 coding DNA: TGTGCCAGCAGTTTAGAGGGAAGGGGGCGGAGGAGGACTGAAGCTTTCTTT. Protein sequence: CASSLEGRGRRRTEAFF. The chain carries TRBV27 and TRBJ1-1, with 7 bases lining up with TRBD1. CDR1 and CDR2 from the germline V gene are MNHEY and SMNVEV (reference sequence). Trimming took 2 bases from V and 5 from J; bases not matched to a gene: 14. CDR3 length: 17 amino acids.

This rearrangement joins TRBV12-3 or TRBV12-4 to TRBJ1-2; D might be TRBD1 (5 bases). The CDR3 extends over 13 amino acids. Trimming shortened V by 7 bases and J by 8 bases, and 17 bases separated the two germline ends. Written as DNA, the CDR3 is TGTGCCAGCACCTCTGGGGCAGGGCGGGGCTACACCTTC. Residues: CASTSGAGRGYTF.

This clone has a single count. The chain carries TRBV5-1 and TRBJ1-2, with D hard to call. The CDR3 sequence is 13 residues long. Trimming took off 0 bases at V and 4 bases at J, with 7 bases between the two ends. Germline V CDR1 and CDR2: SGHRS, YFSETQ. The CDR3 DNA reads TGCGCCAGCAGCTTGGGCGGGAGCTATGGCTACACCTTC. It yields the protein CASSLGGSYGYTF.